The entry below gives a single TCR beta chain sequence along with its context. CDR3 length: 14 amino acids. Germline values: CDR1 SGDLS, CDR2 YYNGEE. With V trimmed by 4 bases and J by 6 bases, 7 bases remained unmatched. The data belong to a study of T-cell memory formation after mild COVID-19. TCRdb reprocessed the 5' RACE reads via MiXCR and lists one record per CDR3 protein. The table shows about 150,000 distinct CDR3 sequences, with around 27% occurring only once. The origin of this receptor is an adult woman who had mild COVID-19 (a few samples of this study predate the infection). Cell type and time point are not known. This rearrangement joins TRBV9 to TRBJ2-3; TRBD2 matches 8 bases. The sample taken for sequencing was PBMCs or a T cell subset sorted from them (not recorded which). CDR3 in amino acids: CASSLSGSGDTQYF. The CDR3, as DNA: TGTGCCAGCAGCTTAAGCGGGAGTGGTGATACGCAGTATTTT.